This TCR beta chain was recorded in a study of vaccination effects on CD4 cells after COVID-19. Study-wide context: Participants each got two BNT162b2 or mRNA-1273 vaccine doses.

ViraFEST used viral peptide pools to expand antigen-specific CD4+ T cells before sequencing. CD4+ T cell isolation took place after 10 days of culture. The table came from immunoSEQ multiplex PCR; TCRdb's copy has only in-frame clones and leaves some out. The repertoire holds under 85,000 clones, with approximately 74% as singletons. Study observations and caveats: At late timepoints after vaccination, vaccine- and infection-induced clones shrank markedly.

Comments on this clone: The target antigen is unknown.

V was pared by 5 bases and J by 7 bases, with 15 bases between. Germline assignment: CDR1 SGHVS and CDR2 FNYEAQ. The CDR3 length is 14 residues. The V and J genes are TRBV7-6 and TRBJ2-1; possibly TRBD1 for D (6 bases). The receptor comes from a human donor who received a COVID-19 vaccine. The input for sequencing was CD4+ T cells from PBMCs cultured with HCoV-229E spike peptides, taken before COVID-19 vaccination. CDR3 amino acids: CASSLGTPRNEQFF. The DNA of the CDR3 is TGTGCCAGCAGCCTAGGGACACCGAGGAATGAGCAGTTCTTC.